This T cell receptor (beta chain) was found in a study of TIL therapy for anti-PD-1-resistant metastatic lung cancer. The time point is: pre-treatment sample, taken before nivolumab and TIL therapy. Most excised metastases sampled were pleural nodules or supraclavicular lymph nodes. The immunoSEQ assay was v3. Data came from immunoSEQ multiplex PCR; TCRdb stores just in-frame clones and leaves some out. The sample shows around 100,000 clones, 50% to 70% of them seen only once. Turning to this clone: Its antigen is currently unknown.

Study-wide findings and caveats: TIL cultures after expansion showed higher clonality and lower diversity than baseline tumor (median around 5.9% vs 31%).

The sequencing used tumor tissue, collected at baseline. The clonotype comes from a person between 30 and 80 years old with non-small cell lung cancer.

The CDR3 is CATSSQRDSYNEQFF. DNA for the CDR3: TGTGCCACCAGCAGCCAGCGGGACTCCTACAATGAGCAGTTCTTC. The rearrangement joins TRBV15 to TRBJ2-1; TRBD2 agrees at 7 bases. V shed 3 bases, J shed 0 bases, and the junction held 2 bases outside the gene matches. CDR1 is LNHNV and CDR2 is YYDKDF in the germline V gene (reference sequence). The CDR3 loop spans 15 amino acids.